The 13 T cell receptor beta chains in this list originate from one sample, sequenced in a study of blood T cell repertoires in COVID-19. Produced via immunoSEQ multiplex PCR; TCRdb's table is partial and in-frame only. The sample gives under 45,000 clones, 65% to 90% of which show up once; under 5.5% is in the top ten. Sample: peripheral blood. The receptors were sampled from a man aged 40-49 years with active COVID-19.

The chain links TRBV5-4 to TRBJ1-1; D is unresolved. Germline V lookup: CDR1 SGHNT, CDR2 YYREEE (reference sequence). CDR3 length: 14 residues. V gave up 2 bases and J gave up 5 bases, with 13 bases separating them. The DNA for the CDR3 is TGTGCCAGCAGCTTCGGAGGGTCGAGAACTGAAGCTTTCTTT. It is translated as CASSFGGSRTEAFF.

This clone is a singleton in its sample. V is TRBV6-2 or TRBV6-3 and J is TRBJ1-1, with 7 bases lining up with TRBD1. The CDR3 has 13 residues. The trim removed 0 bases at V and 7 bases at J, leaving 2 bases unmatched. Germline V gene data show CDR1 as MNHEY and CDR2 as SVGEGT. CDR3 coding DNA: TGTGCCAGCAGTTACTCGACAGGGATTGAAGCTTTCTTT. This codes for CASSYSTGIEAFF.

This clone was picked up one time. This chain connects TRBV18 to TRBJ2-5; D is unclear. CDR3 length: 12 residues. Trimming cost V 2 bases and J 5 bases, with 6 bases left between them. CDR1 and CDR2 from the germline V gene are KGHSH and LQKENI. The CDR3 region is CASSPTRETQYF. CDR3 coding DNA: TGTGCCAGCTCACCAACCAGGGAGACCCAGTACTTC.

V gene TRBV10-3 combines with J gene TRBJ2-1; D uncertain. The ends were cut back, 6 bases at V and 6 bases at J, with 6 bases in the middle. Germline V CDR1 and CDR2: ENHRY, SYGVKD. This CDR3 is built from 11 residues. CDR3 in DNA: TGTGCCATCAGCCTATCCAATGAGCAGTTCTTC. Residues: CAISLSNEQFF.

CDR3: CASSLGGRETYEQYF. CDR3 sequence (DNA): TGTGCCAGCAGCTTAGGAGGGAGGGAAACCTACGAGCAGTACTTC. The J gene is TRBJ2-7, the V gene TRBV7-2; 7 bases map to TRBD2. This CDR3 region has 15 residues. Unmatched junction bases numbered 5, after V lost 1 base and J lost 2 bases. The germline gives CDR1 SGHTA, CDR2 FQGNSA.

The chain links TRBV5-1 to TRBJ2-2; TRBD1 matches 11 bases. CDR1 and CDR2 (germline): SGHRS, YFSETQ. This CDR3 comprises 16 residues. J gave up 5 bases and V 4 bases, and 7 bases lay outside the gene matches. As DNA, the CDR3 is TGCGCCAGCAGCCCCACGGGGACAGGGGGTACCGGGGAGCTGTTTTTT. Protein product: CASSPTGTGGTGELFF.

This chain uses TRBV7-8 with TRBJ2-7; TRBD1 aligns across 10 bases. CDR1 SGHVS and CDR2 FQNEAQ come from the germline V gene. V lost 1 base and J lost 0; bases outside the gene matches: 9. This CDR3 contains 18 residues. CDR3 DNA sequence: TGTGCCAGCAGCTTAGAGTGGGGACAGGGGACCCTCTCCTACGAGCAGTACTTC. Amino acid sequence: CASSLEWGQGTLSYEQYF.

The chain carries TRBV5-1 and TRBJ2-2, with D perhaps TRBD2 (5 bases). Trimming removed 0 bases at V and 6 bases at J, with 15 bases between. This CDR3 region has 16 residues. In germline, CDR1 is SGHRS, CDR2 YFSETQ. The CDR3, as DNA: TGCGCCAGCAGCTTGGTTGGGCTAGCTGGGTCCGGGGAGCTGTTTTTT. It yields the protein CASSLVGLAGSGELFF.

This clone has only one observation. The chain has TRBV24-1 and TRBJ2-2, with 12 bases matching TRBD2. Looked up from germline, CDR1 is KGHDR and CDR2 is SFDVKD. With 2 bases clipped from V and 3 bases from J, the junction kept 9 bases outside the gene matches. This CDR3 comprises 19 residues. CDR3 nucleotide sequence: TGTGCCACCAGTGATTCCCTCCGACTAGCGGGAGAGTACACCGGGGAGCTGTTTTTT. It encodes CATSDSLRLAGEYTGELFF.

The rearrangement joins TRBV10-3 to TRBJ1-1; the match to TRBD1 covers 7 bases. Germline V gene lookup returns CDR1 ENHRY and CDR2 SYGVKD. CDR3 size: 13 residues. Germline trimming cut 6 bases from V and 3 bases from J; bases unmatched to any gene: 4. The CDR3, as DNA: TGTGCCATCAGCCCTGACAGGGACACTGAAGCTTTCTTT. This gives the protein CAISPDRDTEAFF.

This clone was seen a single time. The chain is built from TRBV6-4 and TRBJ1-5; 7 positions agree with TRBD1. Germline V gene data show CDR1 as MRHNA and CDR2 as SNTAGT. The CDR3 length is 16 residues. V shed 6 bases, J shed 0 bases, and the junction held 8 bases outside the gene matches. CDR3 loop: CASRNRGRDSNQPQHF. The CDR3, as DNA: TGTGCCAGCAGAAACAGGGGTCGGGATAGCAATCAGCCCCAGCATTTT.

J is TRBJ2-7 and V is TRBV6-5, with TRBD1 identical over 10 bases. The junction had 8 bases not matched to a gene; V was cut back by 8 bases and J by 4 bases. The CDR3 length is 14 residues. Germline V gene data show CDR1 as MNHEY and CDR2 as SVGAGI. CDR3 nucleotides: TGTGCCAGCTTGCGGGACAGGGGAAGTTACGAGCAGTACTTC. Translating it yields CASLRDRGSYEQYF.

The chain recombines TRBV28 with TRBJ1-1, with 11 nucleotides matching TRBD1. The CDR3 spans 14 residues. Trimming took 11 bases from V and 3 from J; bases not matched to a gene: 8. CDR1 is MDHEN and CDR2 is SYDVKM in the germline V gene. CDR3 coding DNA: TGTGCCGGGATGGACAGGGGGCTGGACACTGAAGCTTTCTTT. As protein: CAGMDRGLDTEAFF.